The text below deals with one T cell receptor beta chain. The antigen remains undetermined. RNA was extracted and reverse transcribed into cDNA as the sequencing template. Some clones are missing from TCRdb's copy, which holds only in-frame ones; the method was immunoSEQ multiplex PCR. The table has 80,000 to 100,000 clones, about 40% seen once. In germline, CDR1 is MGHRA, CDR2 YSYEKL. The V gene end was trimmed by 2 bases and the J gene end by 4 bases; junction bases not matched to a gene: 6. CDR3 length equals 15 residues. Treatment denoted: oral pan-JAK inhibitor, 5-10 mg twice daily. Sorted out of PBMCs were CD4+ T cells and CD8+ T cells. These data belong to a study of CD8+ T cells in alopecia areata. About the study: Among treated patients, oral tofacitinib was administered at 5 to 10 mg twice daily.

Study results and caveats: Tofacitinib yielded significantly lower scalp clonality and fewer expanded CD8+ clones among the top 100.

This rearrangement joins TRBV4-1 to TRBJ2-7; TRBD2 matches at 9 bases. The TCR originated in a human donor with alopecia areata. Material: CD8+ T cells sorted from blood, obtained at week 24, from a patient treated with tofacitinib. The CDR3: CASSQNLAGRYEQYF. Here the CDR3 DNA reads TGCGCCAGCAGCCAAAACCTAGCGGGACGATACGAGCAGTACTTC.